The next 2 T cell receptor beta chains were all read from a single sample in a study of blood T cell repertoires in COVID-19. The repertoire was sequenced with immunoSEQ multiplex PCR; TCRdb's copy has only in-frame clones and lacks some. This sample has roughly 150,000 clones, with roughly 91% found just once. Material for sequencing was peripheral blood. The receptors originated from a man aged 18 to 29 with COVID-19, enrolled during active disease.

The chain recombines TRBV28 with TRBJ1-1; D is possibly TRBD1 (6 bases). CDR3 length: 14 amino acids. CDR1 is MDHEN and CDR2 is SYDVKM in the germline V gene. V was trimmed by 3 bases and J by 1 base, leaving 9 bases between them. Written as DNA, the CDR3 is TGTGCCAGCAGTTTCCCGACAGGGAACACTGAAGCTTTCTTT. It is translated as CASSFPTGNTEAFF.

The rearrangement uses TRBV3-1 (or the pseudogene TRBV3-2) and TRBJ2-1; D call uncertain. This CDR3 comprises 11 residues. Looked up from germline, CDR1 is LGHDT and CDR2 is YNNKEL (reference sequence). The V and J ends lost 6 bases and 9 bases respectively, with 9 bases between them. The CDR3 nucleotides read TGTGCCAGCAGTCAGGAATTTGAGCAGTTCTTC. This codes for CASSQEFEQFF.